Ten or more counts support the clone carrying this T cell receptor (beta chain). The sample originates from a study of shared clonotypes between healthy human individuals. Across the study: Per-donor plates numbered three CD4 naive, three CD4 memory, two CD8 naive and one CD8 memory.

The V end lost 7 bases, the J end lost 0 bases, and 12 bases lay between the germline ends. CDR3 length equals 14 residues. Germline CDR1 reads LGHNA; CDR2 reads YSLEER. Profiling relied on immunoSEQ multiplex PCR, and the TCRdb table lists in-frame clones only, not all of them. The sample holds 950,000 to 1,300,000 clones, around 74% seen once. Investigators divided CD4+ cells into CD45RA+ naive and CD45RA-negative memory subsets. The sequence was obtained from a young man in good health. Sequencing used memory CD4+ T cells sorted from blood. Subset defined: CD45RA-negative fraction. The chain links TRBV4-3 to TRBJ1-1, with D hard to call. The CDR3 protein is CASKKGLVNTEAFF. CDR3 DNA sequence: TGCGCCAGCAAGAAGGGCCTGGTGAACACTGAAGCTTTCTTT.